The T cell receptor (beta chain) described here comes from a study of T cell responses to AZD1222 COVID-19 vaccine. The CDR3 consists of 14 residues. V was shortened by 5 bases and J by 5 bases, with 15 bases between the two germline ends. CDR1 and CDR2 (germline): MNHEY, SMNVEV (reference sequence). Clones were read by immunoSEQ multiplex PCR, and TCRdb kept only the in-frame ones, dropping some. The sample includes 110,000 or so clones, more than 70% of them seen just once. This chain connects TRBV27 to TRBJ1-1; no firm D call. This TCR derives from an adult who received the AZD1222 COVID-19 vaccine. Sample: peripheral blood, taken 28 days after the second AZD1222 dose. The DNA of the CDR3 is TGTGCCAGCAGTCCAAGGCAAACGATGACTGAAGCTTTCTTT. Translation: CASSPRQTMTEAFF.